A single sample is the source of the 23 T cell receptor beta chains below, sequenced in a study of yellow fever vaccine responses in identical twins. Using its own MiXCR run on the RT-PCR reads, TCRdb lists one record per CDR3 protein. Of fewer than 6,500 distinct CDR3 sequences in the sample, approximately 80% are singletons; the top ten hold 2% to 3%. The material sequenced was T cells from blood (PBMCs), unsorted or a sorted subset (not recorded which), taken before or after yellow fever vaccination (not recorded which). These receptors all come from a woman under 30 who received the yellow fever vaccine.

The V and J genes are TRBV14 and TRBJ2-3, with 11 nucleotides matching TRBD2. CDR3 size: 15 residues. Germline V lookup: CDR1 SGHDN, CDR2 FVKESK. V was clipped by 1 base and J by 3 bases; unmatched bases: 0. The CDR3 DNA reads as TGTGCCAGCAGCCAAGGACTAGCGGGAACAGATACGCAGTATTTT. This codes for CASSQGLAGTDTQYF.

The gene calls are TRBV7-6 and TRBJ2-7; D is unresolved. The ends were cut back, 5 bases at V and 4 bases at J, with 12 bases in the middle. The CDR3 covers 13 residues. Germline V CDR1 and CDR2: SGHVS, FNYEAQ. This CDR3 reads CASSIDLLYEQYF. In DNA form, the CDR3 reads TGTGCCAGCAGCATAGACTTGCTATACGAGCAGTACTTC.

The rearrangement uses TRBV18 and TRBJ1-1; possibly TRBD1 for D (6 bases). Looked up from germline, CDR1 is KGHSH and CDR2 is LQKENI. The ends were cut back, 0 bases at V and 0 bases at J, with 11 bases in the middle. This CDR3 is built from 16 residues. This CDR3 is CASSPPTGHLNTEAFF. The CDR3, as DNA: TGTGCCAGCTCACCACCTACGGGACATCTGAACACTGAAGCTTTCTTT.

The gene calls are TRBV5-5 and TRBJ2-2; the D gene is possibly TRBD1 (5 bases). Germline CDR1 is SGHKS and CDR2 is YYEKEE (reference sequence). Trimming pared 0 bases from V and 7 bases from J, leaving 16 bases between. The CDR3 sequence is 16 residues long. The CDR3 protein is CASSLEGYPNRGELFF. As DNA, the CDR3 is TGTGCCAGCAGCTTGGAGGGGTATCCGAACCGCGGGGAGCTGTTTTTT.

This clonotype turned up a few times. The rearrangement joins TRBV18 to TRBJ2-1, with 9 bases that match TRBD1. Germline CDR1 KGHSH, CDR2 LQKENI. The CDR3 has 16 amino acids. With 3 bases clipped from V and 5 bases from J, the junction kept 8 bases outside the gene matches. Written as DNA, the CDR3 is TGTGCCAGCTCACCTCCCGGGACAGGGTCAAACAATGAGCAGTTCTTC. Translating it yields CASSPPGTGSNNEQFF.

This chain connects TRBV11-2 to TRBJ2-7; D remains unclear. The V end lost 5 bases, the J end lost 2 bases, and 7 bases lay between the germline ends. Germline lookup yields CDR1 SGHAT and CDR2 FQNNGV. The CDR3 extends over 12 amino acids. CDR3 in amino acids: CASSSRPYEQYV. Here the CDR3 DNA reads TGTGCCAGCAGCAGCCGCCCCTACGAGCAGTACGTC.

The chain uses TRBV6-4 and TRBJ2-1, with D possibly TRBD1 on 6 matching bases. V dropped 4 bases and J dropped 9 bases, with 16 bases sitting between them. There are 14 residues in the CDR3. The V gene's germline CDR1 is MRHNA and CDR2 SNTAGT. CDR3 sequence: CASSVQGLASEQFF. CDR3 coding DNA: TGTGCCAGCAGTGTACAGGGATTGGCCAGTGAGCAGTTCTTC.

The V call is TRBV4-3, the J call TRBJ2-1, with 15 nucleotides matching TRBD2. The CDR3 consists of 20 residues. V was clipped by 5 bases and J by 0 bases; unmatched bases: 11. The germline V gene encodes CDR1 LGHNA and CDR2 YSLEER. The chain's CDR3 is CASSLSGTSGGSSSYNEQFF. The CDR3 nucleotides read TGCGCCAGCAGCTTATCCGGGACTAGCGGGGGGTCGAGCTCCTACAATGAGCAGTTCTTC.

The chain couples TRBV9 to TRBJ1-4, with 8 bases that match TRBD1. J gave up 5 bases and V 3 bases, and 6 bases lay outside the gene matches. Germline values: CDR1 SGDLS, CDR2 YYNGEE. The CDR3 extends over 15 amino acids. CDR3 protein: CASSGGRGLNEKLFF. CDR3 in DNA: TGTGCCAGCAGCGGCGGCAGGGGGCTGAATGAAAAACTGTTTTTT.

The chain links TRBV2 to TRBJ1-5, with D unresolved. Germline-derived CDR1 and CDR2 are SNHLY and FYNNEI. The CDR3 consists of 14 residues. Trimming took off 4 bases at V and 5 bases at J, with 12 bases between the two ends. The CDR3 sequence: CASSAGYGDQPQHF. The CDR3, as DNA: TGTGCCAGCAGTGCGGGTTACGGAGATCAGCCCCAGCATTTT.

The J gene is TRBJ2-7, the V gene TRBV11-3; no definite D call. V lost 2 bases and J lost 2, with 13 bases in between. Germline V gene lookup returns CDR1 SGHNT and CDR2 YENEEA. This CDR3 is 15 amino acids long. CDR3 coding DNA: TGTGCCAGCAGCTTACTTGGGCGGAAGACCTACGAGCAGTACTTC. It is translated as CASSLLGRKTYEQYF. The entire variable domain, with the rest obtained from reference TRBV11-3 and TRBJ2-7, is as follows: EAGVVQSPRYKIIEKKQPVAFWCNPISGHNTLYWYLQNLGQGPELLIRYENEEAVDDSQLPKDRFSAERLKGVDSTLKIQPAELGDSAVYLCASSLLGRKTYEQYFGPGTRLTVT.

The chain has TRBV18 and TRBJ1-5; tentative D call: TRBD1 (6 bases). The V gene lost 3 bases and the J gene lost 6 bases, with 18 bases spanning the gap. Germline V gene sequence: CDR1 KGHSH, CDR2 LQKENI. This CDR3 contains 16 residues. CDR3 bases: TGTGCCAGCTCACCCCCTTCAGGGGATAGAAGTCAGCCCCAGCATTTT. Translating it yields CASSPPSGDRSQPQHF.

The chain joins TRBV28 to TRBJ1-1; the D gene is possibly TRBD1 (5 bases). The V and J ends lost 9 bases and 3 bases respectively, with 26 bases between them. CDR3 length: 17 residues. Germline lookup yields CDR1 MDHEN and CDR2 SYDVKM. CDR3 DNA sequence: TGTGCCAGTGCCGATTCGCAGGGTGGGTGGTTGGACACTGAAGCTTTCTTT. This translates into CASADSQGGWLDTEAFF.

The chain employs TRBV29-1 and TRBJ1-1; a weak D match, TRBD1 (5 bases). With 2 bases removed from V and 8 bases from J, the gap between germline ends came to 12 bases. The CDR3 is made up of 12 amino acids. The germline gives CDR1 SQVTM, CDR2 ANQGSEA. The CDR3 protein is CSVEPGQREAFF. CDR3 DNA sequence: TGCAGCGTTGAACCTGGACAAAGAGAAGCTTTCTTT. The full variable domain, its missing parts supplied by reference TRBV29-1 and TRBJ1-1, is SAVISQKPSRDICQRGTSLTIQCQVDSQVTMMFWYRQQPGQSLTLIATANQGSEATYESGFVIDKFPISRPNLTFSTLTVSNMSPEDSSIYLCSVEPGQREAFFGQGTRLTVV.

J is TRBJ2-2 and V is TRBV7-3, with a weak D call TRBD2 (5 bases). The V gene lost 3 bases and the J gene lost 6 bases, with 8 bases spanning the gap. Germline V CDR1 and CDR2: SGHTA, FQGTGA. CDR3 length: 13 amino acids. CDR3 nucleotide sequence: TGTGCCAGCAGCTTGAGGGTATCCGGGGAGCTGTTTTTT. Translated: CASSLRVSGELFF.

The rearrangement uses TRBV6-5 and TRBJ1-5, with TRBD1 matching over 9 bases. The CDR3 consists of 15 residues. Trimming at V came to 4 bases and at J to 6 bases, leaving 7 bases not matched to a gene. The germline V gene encodes CDR1 MNHEY and CDR2 SVGAGI. The CDR3 loop is CASSSTGGPSQPQHF. The DNA of the CDR3 is TGTGCCAGCAGTTCGACAGGGGGGCCCAGTCAGCCCCAGCATTTT.

The chain recombines TRBV20-1 with TRBJ1-5, with D perhaps TRBD1 (5 bases). This CDR3 spans 15 amino acids. Germline lookup yields CDR1 DFQATT and CDR2 SNEGSKA (reference sequence). V was clipped by 0 bases and J by 5 bases, with 14 bases between them. This CDR3 reads CSARDPNRIYQPQHF. CDR3 sequence (DNA): TGCAGTGCTAGAGACCCTAACAGGATCTATCAGCCCCAGCATTTT.

This clonotype was picked up a small number of times. This sequence joins TRBV29-1 and TRBJ2-1, with 14 positions matching TRBD2. The germline gives CDR1 SQVTM, CDR2 ANQGSEA. The junction had 3 bases not matched to a gene; V was cut back by 2 bases and J by 6 bases. The CDR3 contains 15 residues. DNA of the CDR3: TGCAGCGTTGAATCGGGACTAGCGGGGGCCAATGAGCAGTTCTTC. Translated: CSVESGLAGANEQFF.

The chain combines TRBV11-3 with TRBJ2-4; D is undetermined. V was pared by 2 bases and J by 8 bases, with 10 bases between. Germline CDR1 and CDR2: SGHNT and YENEEA. CDR3 length: 13 residues. The CDR3 DNA follows: TGTGCCAGCAGCTTACACGGAGTGGACATTCAGTACTTC. It specifies CASSLHGVDIQYF.

The V and J genes are TRBV11-1 and TRBJ2-7; unclear D gene. The CDR3 runs 16 residues. Trimming left V 1 base short and J 0 bases short, with 13 bases between. The germline gives CDR1 SGHAT, CDR2 FQDESV (reference sequence). CDR3: CASSLGSVRFSYEQYF. DNA for the CDR3: TGTGCCAGCAGCTTAGGATCCGTCAGGTTCTCCTACGAGCAGTACTTC.

The table lists this clonotype with a few counts. This chain links TRBV11-1 with TRBJ1-5; TRBD1 is a possible D gene (5 bases). The CDR3 consists of 16 residues. Trimming stripped 1 base from V and 7 bases from J, with 17 bases between. Germline V gene lookup returns CDR1 SGHAT and CDR2 FQDESV (reference sequence). The CDR3: CASSLEVGREGQPQHF. DNA of the CDR3: TGTGCCAGCAGCTTAGAGGTTGGCAGGGAAGGGCAGCCCCAGCATTTT.

The V and J genes are TRBV7-6 and TRBJ2-6, with D unresolved. Germline lookup yields CDR1 SGHVS and CDR2 FNYEAQ. The CDR3 consists of 17 residues. With 2 bases removed from V and 0 bases from J, the gap between germline ends came to 11 bases. CDR3 in amino acids: CASSLSVGPSGANVLTF. The CDR3 DNA is TGTGCCAGCAGCTTATCAGTCGGTCCCTCTGGGGCCAACGTCCTGACTTTC.

The chain recombines TRBV11-3 with TRBJ2-1; TRBD2 aligns across 11 bases. The germline CDR1 and CDR2 sequences are SGHNT and YENEEA. CDR3 length: 16 residues. Germline trimming cut 5 bases from V and 9 bases from J; bases unmatched to any gene: 12. CDR3 residues: CASSHLGTSGSGEQFF. CDR3 bases: TGTGCCAGCAGCCACCTTGGGACTAGCGGATCGGGTGAGCAGTTCTTC.